The rows below give T cell receptor beta chains drawn from one sample of a study of cytomegalovirus exposure and HLA in healthy donors. Generated by immunoSEQ multiplex PCR, the TCRdb table keeps only in-frame clones and is missing some. The sample holds about 140,000 clones, 70% to 75% seen once. Sequenced material: PBMCs. The origin of the receptors is a woman aged 25 to 45 in good health and CMV-seronegative. CDR3s include the opening cysteine and the closing phenylalanine or tryptophan. The order of the fields is CDR3 length, D gene, clone size, V gene, J gene, CDR3 protein, CDR3 DNA. The D gene is left open where the match is weak. Where a row states a size, it is once, few, many or the class of an expanded clone; other rows omit it.

15	TRBD1	few	TRBV5-6	TRBJ2-5	CASSPGGGTQETQYF	TGTGCCAGCAGCCCAGGGGGCGGGACCCAAGAGACCCAGTACTTC
16	-	-	TRBV11-2	TRBJ2-5	CASSPGGRGLQETQYF	TGTGCCAGCAGCCCCGGGGGGAGGGGGTTACAAGAGACCCAGTACTTC
15	-	-	TRBV2	TRBJ1-1	CASSPGGAPNTEAFF	TGTGCCAGCAGTCCCGGGGGGGCACCGAACACTGAAGCTTTCTTT
17	-	-	TRBV30	TRBJ1-1	CAWRGVQVRNMNTEAFF	TGTGCCTGGAGAGGGGTCCAGGTCAGAAACATGAACACTGAAGCTTTCTTT
15	TRBD1	-	TRBV19	TRBJ1-2	CASIHIGTDLVGYTF	TGTGCCAGTATCCACATCGGGACAGACTTGGTTGGCTACACCTTC
14	TRBD1	once	TRBV7-9	TRBJ1-2	CSSSLATGGNGYTF	TGTTCCAGCAGCTTAGCAACAGGGGGCAATGGCTACACCTTC
15	-	-	TRBV5-5	TRBJ2-2	CASSFWAGITGELFF	TGTGCCAGCAGCTTCTGGGCCGGTATTACCGGGGAGCTGTTTTTT
19	TRBD2	-	TRBV27	TRBJ2-1	CASSSLGLAGGSIRYEQFF	TGTGCCAGCAGTTCACTCGGACTAGCGGGAGGAAGTATTAGGTATGAGCAGTTCTTC
16	-	few	TRBV7-6	TRBJ2-5	CASSLGPRDFQETQYF	TGTGCCAGCAGCTTAGGGCCCCGGGACTTCCAAGAGACCCAGTACTTC
15	TRBD1	-	TRBV6-6	TRBJ1-1	CASSLGQGFETEAFF	TGTGCCAGCAGTCTCGGACAGGGGTTCGAGACTGAAGCTTTCTTT
11	-	few	TRBV18	TRBJ2-3	CASSSIDTQYF	TGTGCCAGCTCATCTATAGATACGCAGTATTTT
21	TRBD2	-	TRBV5-1	TRBJ2-1	CASSFGVGGLTSGVSYNEQFF	TGCGCCAGCAGCTTTGGGGTAGGGGGATTGACTAGCGGGGTCTCCTACAATGAGCAGTTCTTC
15	-	few	TRBV7-2	TRBJ2-2	CASSLGPSYTGELFF	TGTGCCAGCAGCTTAGGGCCATCCTACACCGGGGAGCTGTTTTTT
14	-	-	TRBV4-1	TRBJ2-2	CASSQKLNTGELFF	TGCGCCAGCAGCCAAAAGCTAAACACCGGGGAGCTGTTTTTT
15	TRBD1	-	TRBV19	TRBJ2-1	CATRLQGASYNEQFF	TGTGCCACCAGGTTACAGGGGGCTTCCTACAATGAGCAGTTCTTC
15	-	-	TRBV5-1	TRBJ2-1	CASSLELSSYNEQFF	TGCGCCAGCAGCTTGGAACTGAGCTCCTACAATGAGCAGTTCTTC
15	-	-	TRBV7-2	TRBJ1-2	CASSLRQQTNYGYTF	TGTGCCAGCAGCTTAAGACAGCAGACCAACTATGGCTACACCTTC
15	-	-	TRBV28	TRBJ1-5	CASSSTIQGHQPQHF	TGTGCCAGCAGCTCCACCATACAGGGACATCAGCCCCAGCATTTT
15	-	-	TRBV11-3	TRBJ2-3	CASSQGGSSPDTQYF	TGTGCCAGCAGCCAGGGGGGTAGTTCCCCAGATACGCAGTATTTT
14	-	few	TRBV18	TRBJ1-1	CASSRGTPNTEAFF	TGTGCCAGCTCCCGGGGGACGCCCAACACTGAAGCTTTCTTT
15	TRBD2	once	TRBV30	TRBJ2-5	CAWDVAGGLLQTQYF	TGTGCCTGGGATGTAGCGGGAGGGCTCTTACAGACCCAGTACTTC
15	TRBD2	-	TRBV18	TRBJ2-7	CATSPASGSSYEQYF	TGTGCTACGAGTCCCGCCAGCGGGAGTTCCTACGAGCAGTACTTC
12	TRBD1	few	TRBV2	TRBJ1-1	CASSVSTGIAFF	TGTGCCAGCAGCGTTTCGACAGGGATAGCTTTCTTT
16	TRBD2	-	TRBV5-1	TRBJ2-3	CASSLRTSGEGDTQYF	TGCGCCAGCAGCTTGAGGACTAGCGGGGAGGGAGATACGCAGTATTTT
13	-	-	TRBV5-1	TRBJ1-2	CASREGTNYGYTF	TGCGCCAGCCGGGAGGGTACTAACTATGGCTACACCTTC